The present T cell receptor (beta chain) was sequenced within a study of T-cell memory formation after mild COVID-19. The CDR3 spans 14 residues. V was trimmed by 0 bases and J by 0 bases, leaving 7 bases between them. Germline values: CDR1 SGHRS, CDR2 YFSETQ. Via MiXCR, TCRdb re-called the 5' RACE reads, giving one row per CDR3 protein. The repertoire holds around 430,000 distinct CDR3 sequences, with 16% as singletons. With respect to this clonotype: Its cognate antigen is unknown.

Study results and limitations: Specificity for SARS-CoV-2 was not confirmed among the second-wave clones peaking on day 37.

The origin of this receptor is a man between 18 and 29 years old who had mild COVID-19 (a few samples of this study predate the infection). Cell type and time point are not known. This rearrangement joins TRBV5-1 to TRBJ2-7; unclear D gene. The sample consisted of PBMCs or a T cell subset sorted from them (not recorded which). CDR3 sequence (DNA): TGCGCCAGCAGCTTGGTTTTTACCTCCTACGAGCAGTACTTC. Translating gives CASSLVFTSYEQYF.